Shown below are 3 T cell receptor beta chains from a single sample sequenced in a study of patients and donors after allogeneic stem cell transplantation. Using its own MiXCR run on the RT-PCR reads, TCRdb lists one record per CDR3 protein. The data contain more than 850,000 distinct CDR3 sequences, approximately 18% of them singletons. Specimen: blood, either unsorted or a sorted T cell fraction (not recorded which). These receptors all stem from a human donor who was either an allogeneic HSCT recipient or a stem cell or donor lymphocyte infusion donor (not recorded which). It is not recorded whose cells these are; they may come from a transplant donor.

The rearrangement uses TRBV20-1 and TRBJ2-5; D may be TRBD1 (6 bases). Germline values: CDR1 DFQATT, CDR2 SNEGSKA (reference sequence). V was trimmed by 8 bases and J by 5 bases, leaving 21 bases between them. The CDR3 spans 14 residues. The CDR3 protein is CSPIRNRVGETQYF. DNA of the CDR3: TGCAGTCCCATTCGCAACAGGGTGGGGGAGACCCAGTACTTC.

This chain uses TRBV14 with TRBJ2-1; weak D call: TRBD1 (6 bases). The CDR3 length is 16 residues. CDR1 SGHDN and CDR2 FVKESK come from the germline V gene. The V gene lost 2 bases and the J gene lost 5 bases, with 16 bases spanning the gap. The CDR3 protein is CASSQRQDAFHNEQFF. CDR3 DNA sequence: TGTGCCAGCAGCCAAAGACAGGATGCCTTCCACAATGAGCAGTTCTTC.

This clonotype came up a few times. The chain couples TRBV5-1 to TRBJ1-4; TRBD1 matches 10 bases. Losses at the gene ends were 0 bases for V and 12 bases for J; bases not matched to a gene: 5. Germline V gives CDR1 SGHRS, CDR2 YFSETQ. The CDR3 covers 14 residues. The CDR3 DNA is TGCGCCAGCAGCTTGGGACAGGGGGCCCAAGAACTGTTTTTT. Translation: CASSLGQGAQELFF.